This T cell receptor beta chain was captured by sequencing in a study of cytomegalovirus exposure and HLA in healthy donors (dated by TCRdb to about 2017). Some background on the complete study: According to an earlier analysis of several hundred of the donors, some 170 million T cells yielded 100 million or so unique TCR beta sequences and roughly 280 Gb of sequence data. Genome-wide SNP genotypes for about 60% of the 666 donors were used in a later genetic analysis, which treated that subset as a discovery cohort. The study aimed to test whether signatures of past pathogen exposure could be identified by cataloging public T cell receptors. A separate validation cohort of roughly 130 different subjects was used in addition to the approximately 610-subject first cohort. Every discovery cohort repertoire had been produced on one sequencing platform. Roughly 5 DR-DQ haplotypes were handled as single units for association and clustering because linkage in the cohort was strong. Rather than using new phenotypic data, the later analysis identified candidate immune exposures from TCR beta sequences and from how often those sequences occurred across donors. Across some 400 genotyped donors of the cohort, an average of approximately 240,000 unique TCR beta nucleotide sequences per donor were sequenced, and roughly a sixth of those sequences were non-productive. An earlier analysis of roughly 580 of the donors used high-throughput TCR beta sequencing to judge whether each TCR beta V gene segment behaved as functional or pseudogenic. The number of typed donors differed by locus: about 620-640 for A, B, C, DRB1 and DQB1; some 500 for DQA1; some 610 for DPA1; and some 430 for DPB1. To study patterns of TCR occurrence, a later analysis re-analyzed previously published TCR beta repertoires from hundreds of donors and added high-resolution HLA genotyping. The genetic ancestry cluster associated with self-reported Caucasian donors included roughly four fifths of the roughly 360 genotyped donors. High-throughput TCR immunosequencing, statistical association of individual TCRs with disease status, and machine learning were combined to predict cytomegalovirus infection status. Donor age, sex, ethnicity and CMV serostatus were compiled alongside the repertoire data. Class I and class II HLA loci were covered by the typing at four-digit resolution. An early release that covered 500 to 800 HLA-typed donors contained approximately 300 gigabases of sequencing data and approximately 85 million unique TCR sequences. The study profiled the T cell repertoires of about 640 subjects by immunosequencing and related them to cytomegalovirus serostatus. General conclusions and limits of the study: A further reported finding was that TCR beta sequences accurately predicted the HLA-A and HLA-B alleles for most subjects in the first cohort. Sequencing depth was assumed to be roughly uniform across donors in the presence/absence analyses, though that assumption may not hold. In a later analysis, HLA-associated TCR beta chains were found to be more clonally expanded and to have lower generation probabilities than equally common non-associated chains. In a later analysis, TCR association rates were found to vary across HLA loci, with the most associated TCRs seen for DRB1 alleles and the fewest for HLA-C alleles. V-gene and J-gene trimming of TCR beta chains was associated with a missense DCLRE1C variant in a later genetic analysis, and the association was replicated in an independent cohort. Specific HLA alleles were associated with 16,951 TCR beta sequences at a false discovery rate of 0.05 in a later analysis. In a later genetic analysis, fewer N-insertions in productive TCRs were reported among donors in an Asian-associated ancestry cluster than the roughly 700-donor mean. About 17 rarely observed V segments, including chromosome 9 orphons, were excluded from the earlier analysis of several hundred of the donors because counts were too low. Because some donors lacked HLA typing at each locus, the association tests relied only on the typed subset. Several of the top co-occurrence clusters appeared to be linked to parvovirus B19, influenza, CMV and Epstein-Barr virus, according to a later analysis. The 87-base-pair reads could not distinguish some IMGT-functional V segments, including TRBV6-2 and TRBV6-3, so those segments were excluded. It was suggested by the authors that the approach could potentially be generalized to other disease states and immunological phenotypes. Strong co-occurrence of HLA alleles, especially DR and DQ, made assigning TCR associations to individual alleles difficult. Most TCR sequences were observed very rarely across donors, whereas some public TCRs were present in many individuals. CMV serostatus was the only immune exposure information available for the cohort. In a later analysis, most CMV-associated TCR beta chains were found to appear HLA-restricted, with HLA associations seemingly driven largely by CMV exposure. In vitro tests confirmed that a few of the cytomegalovirus-associated TCR beta chains recognize cytomegalovirus antigens. A cluster of highly shared sequence variants was judged likely to represent a technical artifact of the sequencing pipeline. The cohort was sequenced for TCR beta chains only, and without alpha or paired-chain data the features that could be detected were limited. In the study, 150 to 200 TCR beta chains were listed as associated with cytomegalovirus. In an earlier analysis of roughly 500 of the donors, most TCR beta V segments appeared in productive rearrangements about 90% or about 30% of the time, broadly matching IMGT annotations. Correlated functional status among segregating V segments might reflect linkage disequilibrium, but an unknown experimental factor could not be ruled out. In both the original and validation cohorts, the classifier was reported to diagnose cytomegalovirus status with high specificity and sensitivity.

This clone came up once. The antigen it binds to is not known. The record has no base qualities; no much larger clone is one base away. CDR1 and CDR2 are drawn from the germline V gene (reference sequence): MNHEY, SMNVEV. Spanning cysteine to phenylalanine, the CDR3 consists of 15 amino acids. Just CDR3 DNA is preserved here, 45 bases in frame from base 1. Trimming costs V 7 bases and J 2 bases, and their ends lie 14 bases apart. The cohort comprised around 700 healthy bone marrow donors. At the time of sampling, all cohort members were nominally healthy, though unrecorded immune exposures were likely present. The donor tested CMV seropositive and was one of the 289 seropositive cohort members. A peripheral blood sample was collected from each donor, and TCR beta sequencing was performed on peripheral blood mononuclear cells. Genomic DNA was extracted from the blood cell samples with the Qiagen DNeasy Blood Extraction Kit.

Libraries were made using the immunoSEQ multiplex PCR assay. The multiplex PCR relied on a mix of 60 forward primers for TCR Vbeta segments and 13 reverse primers for TCR Jbeta segments. A multiplex PCR assay on genomic DNA amplified the CDR3 region of rearranged TCR beta genes. Amplified TCR beta libraries were sequenced as 87-base-pair reads on the Illumina HiSeq System. The source study handled its data this way. In a later analysis, tens of millions of unique TCR beta chains were counted across the approximately 640 repertoires, and approximately 11 million of these chains were shared by at least two donors. Raw reads were error-corrected and collapsed into unique sequences with a nearest-neighbor algorithm that merged closely related sequences to remove PCR and sequencing errors. CDR3 sequences were aligned to IMGT reference sequences to assign V, D and J gene segments. For a sequence to be retained, at least a six-nucleotide match to both a V gene segment and a J gene segment was required. Rearrangements were called productive when the CDR3 lacked stop codons and stayed in frame with V and J; all others were non-productive. Following IMGT convention, CDR3 was defined as the stretch from the second conserved V-encoded cysteine up to the conserved J-encoded phenylalanine. In an earlier analysis of more than 550 of the donors, sequences lacking an unambiguous match to a single V gene segment were excluded. In an earlier analysis of approximately 550 of the donors, V segments were called functional above 56.7% productive rearrangements and were called segregating when the between-donor standard deviation exceeded 5%. To diagnose cytomegalovirus status from the catalog of TCR beta chain sequences, a statistical classification framework was built. V and J gene assignment, in a later analysis, came from comparing TCR nucleotide sequences with IMGT/GENE-DB human TR gene sequences. A later analysis assigned CDR3 sequences and most-parsimonious VDJ recombination scenarios with the TCRdist pipeline. A later analysis defined each TCR beta chain by its CDR3 amino acid sequence plus V-gene family, and excluded reads lacking a unique V-gene family. To address suspected cross-contamination and a sequencing artifact, a later analysis removed a few hundred highly shared, low-generation-probability nucleotide sequences. A later analysis calculated a clonal expansion index for each public chain from normalized within-repertoire ranks of inferred template counts. In a later analysis, generation probabilities were computed using a VDJ recombination model fitted to out-of-frame rearrangements, and the results were checked against IGoR. In a later analysis, TCR-TCR, TCR-HLA and TCR-CMV co-occurrence was scored with hypergeometric tests, and a repertoire-size bias correction was applied to TCR pairs. A later analysis estimated false discovery rates by permuting HLA or CMV assignments 20 times. In a later analysis, co-occurring TCRs were grouped using DBSCAN, with TCRdist sequence similarity added in when clustering inside HLA-allele-positive subsets. Repertoires with fewer than 30,000 or more than 120,000 public chains were left out of co-occurrence clustering, as were about five repertoires with anomalous nucleotide sharing. TCRdb provides this immuneACCESS table in a form limited to in-frame rearrangements. Some clones are lacking; in checked studies, under half of them reflect an unresolved V gene, and why the rest are absent is not known. Clonal size and the V and J genes are those of that table, whereas D and trimming came from the DNA. The sample data list 150,000 or so clones, and roughly 74% of these were observed just once. The top ten hold about 11% of the sample.

The sequence was obtained from a man aged 18 to 35 in good health and CMV-seropositive. Sequencing was done on a sample of PBMCs. The rearranged chain carries TRBV27 and TRBJ1-4; confidence is insufficient to name the D gene. This receptor has the CDR3 CASTNETGTNEKLFF. Read as DNA, the sequence is TGTGCCAGCACCAATGAAACGGGGACTAATGAAAAACTGTTTTTT.